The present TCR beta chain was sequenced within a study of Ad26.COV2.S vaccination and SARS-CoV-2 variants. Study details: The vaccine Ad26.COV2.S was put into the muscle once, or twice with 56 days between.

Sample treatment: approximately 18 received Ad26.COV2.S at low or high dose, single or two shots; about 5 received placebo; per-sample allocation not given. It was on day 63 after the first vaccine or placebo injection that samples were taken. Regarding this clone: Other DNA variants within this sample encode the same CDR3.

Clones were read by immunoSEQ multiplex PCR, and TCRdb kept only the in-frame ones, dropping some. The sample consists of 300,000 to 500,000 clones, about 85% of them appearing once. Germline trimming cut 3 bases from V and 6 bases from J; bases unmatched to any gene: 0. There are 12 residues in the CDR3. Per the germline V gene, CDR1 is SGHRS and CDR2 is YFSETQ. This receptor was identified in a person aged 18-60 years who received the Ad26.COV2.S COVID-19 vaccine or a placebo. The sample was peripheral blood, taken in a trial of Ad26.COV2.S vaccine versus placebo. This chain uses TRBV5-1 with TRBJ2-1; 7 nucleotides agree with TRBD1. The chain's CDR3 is CASSSGGNEQFF. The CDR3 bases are TGCGCCAGCAGCTCAGGGGGCAATGAGCAGTTCTTC.